The present entry profiles one TCR beta chain with its context. The antigen is undetermined. This sample stems from a study of molecular identifiers for immune sequencing clone quantification. Whole-study results and caveats: Identical TCR molecules that share a barcode could lead to an underestimation of highly expanded clone sizes. One cell's worth of spiked Jurkat TCR RNA was reportedly detectable among roughly 1 million naive cells.

CD8+CD4-CCR7+CD45RA+ cells were sorted as naive CD8 T cells. Bulk TCR library preparation followed previously described methods with listed TCR primers. Using its own MiXCR run on the PCR reads, TCRdb lists one record per CDR3 protein. The sample carries approximately 500,000 distinct CDR3 sequences, less than 30% recorded once. Germline values: CDR1 SEHNR, CDR2 FQNEAQ (reference sequence). CDR3 length: 14 residues. The V end lost 5 bases, the J end lost 2 bases, and 13 bases lay between the germline ends. The genes are TRBV7-9 and TRBJ2-7, with TRBD2 as a possible D gene (6 bases). This sequence was found in a human donor in good health. Some libraries in this study had Jurkat cell RNA spiked in. Sequenced input: naive CD8+ T cells from blood, with Jurkat cell RNA spiked in. Subset meaning: FACS-sorted CD8+CD4-CCR7+CD45RA+ naive T cells. CDR3 nucleotide sequence: TGTGCCAGCAGCCCCAATGGAGGGACCTACGAGCAGTACTTC. As protein: CASSPNGGTYEQYF.